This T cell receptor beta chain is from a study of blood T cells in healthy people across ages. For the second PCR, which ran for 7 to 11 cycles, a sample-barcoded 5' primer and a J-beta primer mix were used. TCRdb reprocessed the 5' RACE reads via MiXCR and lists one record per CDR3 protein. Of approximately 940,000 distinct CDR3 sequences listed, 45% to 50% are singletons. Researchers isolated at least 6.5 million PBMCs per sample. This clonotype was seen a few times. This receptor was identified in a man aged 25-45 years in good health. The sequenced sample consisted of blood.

The CDR3 DNA sequence: TGTGCCATCAGTGAAAACAGGGGGGGCTACGAGCAGTACTTC. This codes for CAISENRGGYEQYF. The V call is TRBV10-3, the J call TRBJ2-7; a weak D match, TRBD1 (8 bases). Germline V gene sequence: CDR1 ENHRY, CDR2 SYGVKD. The CDR3 loop spans 14 amino acids. V was cut by 3 bases and J by 3 bases, with 12 bases left in between.